The source of this TCR beta chain is a study of PD-1 blockade in mismatch repair-deficient tumors. Study-level results: Rapid post-treatment expansion, then contraction, generally preceding radiologic response, marked tumor-resident clones.

Germline values: CDR1 SGHNT, CDR2 YENEEA. The ends lost 1 base at V and 10 bases at J; junction bases unmatched: 7. The CDR3 runs 14 residues. Assay used: immunoSEQ multiplex PCR; TCRdb lists only in-frame clones, some missing. The sample consists of more than 11,000 clones, about 85% of them appearing once. Details on this clone: The antigen is not known.

Time point: roughly ten-day in vitro stimulation with candidate neoantigen peptide 4. A few pembrolizumab responders had their TCRs sequenced. More than five ELISpot-reactive neoantigen peptides each drove a roughly eleven-day in vitro stimulation. Baseline for clone expansion was a parallel culture with no peptide. This TCR was recovered from an adult with mismatch repair-deficient cancer. The sample consisted of cells cultured in vitro, taken from a patient treated with pembrolizumab. The chain employs TRBV11-3 and TRBJ2-1, with 7 bases lining up with TRBD2. The CDR3 here is CASSLGTRLLEQFF. DNA for the CDR3: TGTGCCAGCAGCTTAGGGACTAGACTTCTAGAGCAGTTCTTC.